The rows below give T cell receptor beta chains drawn from one sample of a study of T cell repertoires in cytomegalovirus infection. MiXCR, run by TCRdb on the reads, gives a single entry per CDR3 protein. The table has about 570,000 distinct CDR3 sequences, almost 40% seen once; the top ten hold over 45%. The antigens of these receptors remain unknown. This specimen was cultured PBMCs, taken from culture after CMV antigen stimulation. Receptor source: a human donor in good health (CMV status not recorded). Some clones in this sample may be carry-over from other donors' samples. CDR3s include the opening cysteine and the closing phenylalanine or tryptophan. A D gene is named only where the DNA matches it firmly. Clone sizes are given selectively: once, few, many, or a class where the clone is expanded.

v_gene	d_gene	abundance	j_gene	CDR3nt	CDR3aa
TRBV7-2	-	-	TRBJ2-3	TGTGCCAGCATCAGTCGGCTAGACGGCGATACGCAGTATTTT	CASISRLDGDTQYF
TRBV7-8	TRBD2	-	TRBJ2-3	TGTGCCAGCAGCCTCACCGGGGGGGCCGGAGATACGCAGTATTTT	CASSLTGGAGDTQYF
TRBV6-1	TRBD2	-	TRBJ2-3	TGTGCCAGCAGTGGCCGGGTAGCGGGAGGGCGAGATACGCAGTATTTT	CASSGRVAGGRDTQYF
TRBV19	-	few	TRBJ2-2	TGTGCCAGCGCCCATTACAGCTCCACGAACACCGGGGAGCTGTTTTTT	CASAHYSSTNTGELFF
TRBV12-3/TRBV12-4	TRBD1	-	TRBJ2-1	TGTGCCAGCAGTTTACGGGGGACAGGGACAAACAATGAGCAGTTCTTC	CASSLRGTGTNNEQFF
TRBV7-2	-	-	TRBJ1-1	TGTGCCAGCAGCTTACACCCGGTGAACACTGAAGCTTTCTTT	CASSLHPVNTEAFF
TRBV18	-	-	TRBJ2-1	TGTGCCAGCTCACCACCGAGGGGTGAGGGGAATTTTATCAATGAGCAGTTCTTC	CASSPPRGEGNFINEQFF
TRBV29-1	-	-	TRBJ2-6	TGCAGCGCCTTTATGGCCGGGGCCAACGTCCTGACTTTC	CSAFMAGANVLTF
TRBV7-2	TRBD2	many	TRBJ2-7	TGTGCCAGCAGCACCCTAGCGGGTACATGGGAGCAGTACTTC	CASSTLAGTWEQYF
TRBV7-4	-	-	TRBJ1-2	TGTGCCAGCAGCCCACGGGCCCTGTGGGGGGAGGATGGCTACACCTTC	CASSPRALWGEDGYTF
TRBV3-1	-	-	TRBJ2-1	TGTGCCAGCAGCCAAGATCAGTGGGCGGGACAGTTCTTC	CASSQDQWAGQFF
TRBV4-3	-	-	TRBJ1-1	TGCGCCAGCAGCCAAGATGAGTTGAACACTGAAGCTTTCTTT	CASSQDELNTEAFF
TRBV11-3	TRBD2	few	TRBJ2-1	TGTGCCAGCAGCAAGGGTGGGGGGGGTGGCGAGCAGTTCTTC	CASSKGGGGGEQFF
TRBV7-2	-	few	TRBJ1-2	TGTGCCAGCAGCTTAGAGGTTGGAGCTAACTATGGCTACACCTTC	CASSLEVGANYGYTF
TRBV7-2	TRBD2	few	TRBJ2-5	TGTGCCAGCAGCCCAGCCTGGGGGGGGGAGTTGGAGACCCAGTACTTC	CASSPAWGGELETQYF
TRBV24-1	-	-	TRBJ2-3	TGTGCCACCAGTGATTCGGGAGCCCGTAGCACAGATACGCAGTATTTT	CATSDSGARSTDTQYF
TRBV7-2	-	-	TRBJ2-5	TGTGCCAGCAGCCCCCGTGGGCACAGCTCCCAAGAGACCCAGTACTTC	CASSPRGHSSQETQYF
TRBV7-2	-	many	TRBJ2-3	TGTGCCAGCAGCCTGATGGTTACGCAGTATTTT	CASSLMVTQYF
TRBV15	-	-	TRBJ2-7	TGTGCCACCAGCAGAAGACAGACTCCTGCGCAGTACTTC	CATSRRQTPAQYF
TRBV2	-	-	TRBJ1-5	TGTGCCAGCAGCAGGGAGGCTCGGAATCAGCCCCAGCATTTT	CASSREARNQPQHF
TRBV25-1	TRBD1	-	TRBJ2-1	TGTGCCAGCAGTGCCGACAGGGGACGTACCGGCAATGAGCAGTTCTTC	CASSADRGRTGNEQFF
TRBV12-3/TRBV12-4	-	-	TRBJ2-2	TGTGCCAGCAGTTTGTGGCCCGCGGTTTACACCGGGGAGCTGTTTTTT	CASSLWPAVYTGELFF
TRBV19	TRBD1	-	TRBJ1-2	TGTGCCAGTAGGACAGGGCGCCGTGACGGCTACACCTTC	CASRTGRRDGYTF
TRBV6-1	-	few	TRBJ1-2	TGTGCCAGCAGTGAATACGGGGGCTACACCTTC	CASSEYGGYTF
TRBV7-2	TRBD1	few	TRBJ1-1	TGTGCCAGCAGCGTGACTGGGACCCTGACAGGGGGAGGGTATGAAGCTTTCTTT	CASSVTGTLTGGGYEAFF
TRBV4-1	TRBD1	-	TRBJ1-2	TGCGCCAGCAGCGCTCGACAGGGGATGACGGGTGGCTACACCTTC	CASSARQGMTGGYTF
TRBV7-2	-	many	TRBJ2-2	TGTGCCAGCAGCTTAGTTACTAGCTCCACCGGGGAGCTGTTTTTT	CASSLVTSSTGELFF
TRBV7-2	TRBD1	-	TRBJ1-1	TGTGCCAGCAGCCAACGGACAGGGGAAGCTGAAGCTTTCTTT	CASSQRTGEAEAFF
TRBV28	TRBD1	-	TRBJ2-5	TGTGCCAGCAGTTTACCCGGGACAGGGACGGAGACCCAGTACTTC	CASSLPGTGTETQYF
TRBV7-2	TRBD2	many	TRBJ2-3	TGTGCCAGCAGTTGGACTAGCGGGGCCTCTAGCACAGATACGCAGTATTTT	CASSWTSGASSTDTQYF
TRBV20-1	-	-	TRBJ2-5	TGCAGTGCTAGACGGGGCGCCCAAGAGACCCAGTACTTC	CSARRGAQETQYF
TRBV2	-	-	TRBJ1-6	TGTGCCAGCACTTTGCGGGGGCGGGAACAGTCACCCCTCCACTTT	CASTLRGREQSPLHF
TRBV12-3/TRBV12-4	-	-	TRBJ2-7	TGTGCCAGCAGGCGGACTGTTTCTTACTCCTACGAGCAGTACTTC	CASRRTVSYSYEQYF
TRBV7-9	-	-	TRBJ2-5	TGTGCCAGCAGCCATACTACTACTAGTCGAGAGACCCAGTACTTC	CASSHTTTSRETQYF
TRBV12-5	-	-	TRBJ2-7	TGTGCTAGTGGTTTGGACCGAAGCGAGCAGTACTTC	CASGLDRSEQYF
TRBV6-1	-	-	TRBJ2-7	TGTGCCAGCTGGGTAGGTTACGAGCAGTACTTC	CASWVGYEQYF
TRBV6-1	TRBD1	few	TRBJ1-2	TGTGCCAGCAGGAGCGAAGACAGGGGCTCCTATGGCTACACCTTC	CASRSEDRGSYGYTF
TRBV7-6	TRBD2	-	TRBJ2-1	TGTGCCAGCAGCTTAAGACTAGCGGGGGCAACCGCCCCCTACAATGAGCAGTTCTTC	CASSLRLAGATAPYNEQFF
TRBV12-3/TRBV12-4	TRBD2	few	TRBJ2-3	TGTGCCAGCAGCTCGATACTAGCGGGAAACACAGATACGCAGTATTTT	CASSSILAGNTDTQYF
TRBV5-1	TRBD2	-	TRBJ2-1	TGCGCCAGCACCAGGCGGGGGGGACCAGATGAGCAGTTCTTC	CASTRRGGPDEQFF